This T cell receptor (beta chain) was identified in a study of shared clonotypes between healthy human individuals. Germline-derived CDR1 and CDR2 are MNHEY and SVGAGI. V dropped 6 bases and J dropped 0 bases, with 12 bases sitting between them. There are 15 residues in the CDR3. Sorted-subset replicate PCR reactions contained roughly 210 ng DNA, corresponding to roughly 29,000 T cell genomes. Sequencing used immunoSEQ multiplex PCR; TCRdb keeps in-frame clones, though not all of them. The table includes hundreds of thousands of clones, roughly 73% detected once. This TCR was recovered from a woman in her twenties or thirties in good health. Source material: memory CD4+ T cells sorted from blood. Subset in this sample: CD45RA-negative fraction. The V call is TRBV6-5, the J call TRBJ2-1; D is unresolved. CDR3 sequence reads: CASSVTANSYNEQFF. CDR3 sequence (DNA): TGTGCCAGCAGCGTAACAGCCAACTCCTACAATGAGCAGTTCTTC.